This T cell receptor beta chain was documented in a study of blood T cell repertoires in COVID-19. Overall study context: T cells, B-cell-depleted T cells, or PBMCs provided the cDNA or gDNA that served as material.

Germline lookup yields CDR1 LNHDA and CDR2 SQIVND (reference sequence). The length of the CDR3 is 15 residues. V was cut by 8 bases and J by 0 bases, with 11 bases left in between. Original processing notes: Reference gene primers were amplified, and this amplification served to estimate nucleated cell counts. TCRdb keeps only in-frame clones here, not all; method: immunoSEQ multiplex PCR. That table is the source of V, J and clone size, and D and trimming were worked out from the DNA. Of nearly 85,000 clones in the sample, around 88% were seen once. The sequenced sample consisted of peripheral blood. The clonotype originates from a woman in her fifties or sixties with acute or convalescent COVID-19. The chain recombines TRBV19 with TRBJ2-6; D is undetermined. The CDR3 sequence: CASVRTASGANVLTF. The CDR3 DNA reads as TGTGCCAGTGTGCGTACAGCCTCTGGGGCCAACGTCCTGACTTTC.